This TCR beta chain was profiled in a study of cytomegalovirus exposure and HLA in healthy donors. Notes on this clone: Its specificity is unknown.

The PCR used 60 Vbeta and 13 Jbeta primers. The data were produced by immunoSEQ multiplex PCR, yet TCRdb's version contains in-frame clones alone and is incomplete. The table records fewer than 250,000 clones, around 80% of them present only once. Overall study results and limits: The listing of 150 to 200 TCR beta chains classed them as cytomegalovirus-associated. An analysis that was carried out later associated 15,000 to 20,000 TCR beta sequences with HLA alleles at 0.05 false discovery rate. Confirmation was obtained in vitro that a few CMV-associated chains are specific for CMV antigens.

The sample comprised PBMCs. The receptor was derived from a man aged 40-50 years in good health and CMV-seropositive.

The CDR3 loop is CASSSPGDEKLFF. CDR3 nucleotide sequence: TGTGCCAGCAGTTCGCCAGGGGACGAAAAACTGTTTTTT. This chain connects TRBV27 to TRBJ1-4; possibly TRBD1 for D (6 bases). In germline, CDR1 is MNHEY, CDR2 SMNVEV (reference sequence). V was clipped by 4 bases and J by 8 bases, with 11 bases between them. This CDR3 spans 13 amino acids.